This T cell receptor (beta chain) was sequenced for a study of T cell responses to AZD1222 COVID-19 vaccine. Findings of the study overall: Most donors were white British, females outnumbered males, and clonal diversity was possibly underestimated.

This clone has a single count. Antigen specificity is unknown. CDR1 is LNHNV, CDR2 YYDKDF, per germline (reference sequence). CDR3 length equals 16 residues. The V gene end was trimmed by 1 base and the J gene end by 7 bases; junction bases not matched to a gene: 8. Profiled with immunoSEQ multiplex PCR; TCRdb holds only in-frame clones, not every one. The sample records more than 110,000 clones, over 85% being singletons. The source of this sequence is an adult in good health. The chain joins TRBV15 to TRBJ2-1, with 9 positions matching TRBD2. The sample was peripheral blood, taken on day 0 of AZD1222 vaccination. CDR3 nucleotide sequence: TGTGCCACCAGCAGAGGGCGGGAGGGCCTTTTGAATGAGCAGTTCTTC. Protein product: CATSRGREGLLNEQFF.